This is a list of T cell receptor beta chains from one sample in a study of vaccination effects on CD4 cells after COVID-19. Here immunoSEQ multiplex PCR was the method, and the copy in TCRdb shows in-frame clones only, minus some. The sample contains tens of thousands of clones, 72% of which appear only once. Their antigens are not known. This material consisted of CD4+ T cells from PBMCs cultured with HCoV-229E spike peptides, taken after COVID-19 vaccination. Source of these receptors: a human donor who received a COVID-19 vaccine. The CDR3 runs from the conserved cysteine through the conserved F or W. D genes are given only for firm matches. Clone sizes are given selectively: once, few, many, or a class where the clone is expanded.

J	D	V	size	DNA	CDR3
TRBJ2-1	.	TRBV12-3/TRBV12-4	.	TGTGCCAGCAGATCCACAGGATACAATGAGCAGTTCTTC	CASRSTGYNEQFF
TRBJ1-2	.	TRBV1	few	TGCACCAGCAGCCAGATCCGAATTAACTATGGCTACACCTTC	CTSSQIRINYGYTF
TRBJ1-5	.	TRBV29-1	medium-sized	TGCAGCGTTGTTGTGGGGGCGAATCAGCCCCAGCATTTT	CSVVVGANQPQHF
TRBJ1-4	.	TRBV5-4	.	TGTGCCAGCAGCTTGGTAGGAGAAAAACTGTTTTTT	CASSLVGEKLFF
TRBJ2-5	TRBD2	TRBV7-9	.	TGTGCCAGCAGCCTGATGTCCGGGACTAGCGGGCAAGAGACCCAGTACTTC	CASSLMSGTSGQETQYF
TRBJ2-5	TRBD2	TRBV5-1	once	TGCGCCAGCAGCTTGGTGGGCGCGGGGGGTCGACAAGAGACCCAGTACTTC	CASSLVGAGGRQETQYF
TRBJ2-2	.	TRBV4-2	.	TGTGCCAGCAGCCAAGATCCGGGCGGGGAGCTGTTTTTT	CASSQDPGGELFF
TRBJ2-1	.	TRBV1	.	TGCACCAGCAGCCAAGGCATTGAGCAGTTCTTC	CTSSQGIEQFF
TRBJ1-5	.	TRBV27	once	TGTGCCAGCAGTTTAACAGTAAATGACCAGCCCCAGCATTTT	CASSLTVNDQPQHF
TRBJ1-6	TRBD1	TRBV19	once	TGTGCCAGTAGTAGTACTACAGGGGGCGGTTCACCCCTCCACTTT	CASSSTTGGGSPLHF
TRBJ2-6	.	TRBV4-1	.	TGCGCCAGCAGCCGACGACAGGAGGAGGCCAACGTCCTGACTTTC	CASSRRQEEANVLTF
TRBJ1-1	.	TRBV5-1	.	TGCGCCAGCAGCTTGGGTGATACGCAGGGCACTGAAGCTTTCTTT	CASSLGDTQGTEAFF
TRBJ2-7	.	TRBV18	once	TGTGCCAGCTCACCTACGGGATCGGTCTCCTACGAGCAGTACTTC	CASSPTGSVSYEQYF
TRBJ2-5	TRBD1	TRBV7-9	.	TGTGCCAGCAGCTTGAGCACAGGGGCTCAAGAGACCCAGTACTTC	CASSLSTGAQETQYF
TRBJ2-7	.	TRBV15	.	TGTGCCACCGCCCGGGACGCTAACTACGAGCAGTACTTC	CATARDANYEQYF